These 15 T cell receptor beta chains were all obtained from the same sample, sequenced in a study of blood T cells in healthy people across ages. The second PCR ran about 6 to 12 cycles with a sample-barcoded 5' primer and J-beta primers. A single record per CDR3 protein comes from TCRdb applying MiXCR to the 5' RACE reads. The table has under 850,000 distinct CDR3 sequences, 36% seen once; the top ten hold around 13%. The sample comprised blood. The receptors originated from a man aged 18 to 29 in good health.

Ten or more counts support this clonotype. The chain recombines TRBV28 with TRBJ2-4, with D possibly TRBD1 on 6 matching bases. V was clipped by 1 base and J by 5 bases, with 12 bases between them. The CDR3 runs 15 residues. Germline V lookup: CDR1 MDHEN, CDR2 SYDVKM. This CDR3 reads CASSLLGSGENIQYF. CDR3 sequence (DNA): TGTGCCAGCAGTTTATTGGGGTCAGGGGAAAACATTCAGTACTTC.

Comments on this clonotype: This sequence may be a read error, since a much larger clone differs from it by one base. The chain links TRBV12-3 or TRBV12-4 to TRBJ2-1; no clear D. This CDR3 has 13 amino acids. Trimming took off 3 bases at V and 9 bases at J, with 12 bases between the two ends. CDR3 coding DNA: TGTGCCAGCAGTTTGTACAGCAACACTGAGCAGTTCTTC. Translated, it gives CASSLYSNTEQFF.

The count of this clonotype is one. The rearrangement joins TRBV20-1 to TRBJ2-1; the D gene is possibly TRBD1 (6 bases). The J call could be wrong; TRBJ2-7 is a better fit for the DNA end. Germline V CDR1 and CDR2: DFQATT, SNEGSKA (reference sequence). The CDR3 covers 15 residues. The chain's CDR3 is CSAKDGRTVDNEQYF. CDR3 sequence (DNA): TGCAGTGCTAAAGATGGTAGGACAGTTGACAATGAGCAGTACTTC.

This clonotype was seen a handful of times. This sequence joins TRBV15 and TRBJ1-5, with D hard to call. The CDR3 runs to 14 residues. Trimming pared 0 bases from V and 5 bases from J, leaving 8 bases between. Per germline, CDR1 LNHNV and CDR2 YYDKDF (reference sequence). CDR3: CATSRDKGYQPQHF. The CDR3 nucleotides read TGTGCCACCAGCAGAGATAAAGGATATCAGCCCCAGCATTTT.

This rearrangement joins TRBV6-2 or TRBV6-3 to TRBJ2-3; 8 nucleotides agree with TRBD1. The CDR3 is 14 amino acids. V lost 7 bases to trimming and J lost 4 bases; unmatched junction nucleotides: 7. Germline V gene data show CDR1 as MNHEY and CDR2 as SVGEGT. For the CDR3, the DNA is TGTGCCAGCAACGCCGACAGGGGTGCAGATACGCAGTATTTT. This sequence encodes CASNADRGADTQYF.

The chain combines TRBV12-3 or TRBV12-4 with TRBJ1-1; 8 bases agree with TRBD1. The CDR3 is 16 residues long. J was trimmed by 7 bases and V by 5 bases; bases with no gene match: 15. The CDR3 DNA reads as TGTGCCAGCAGTCCGGGGACAGGAGGATCGGTCAGTGAAGCTTTCTTT. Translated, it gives CASSPGTGGSVSEAFF.

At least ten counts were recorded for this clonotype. The CDR3 loop is CASSQDYPPGLSIYNEQFF. The CDR3 nucleotides read TGCGCCAGCAGCCAAGATTACCCACCGGGACTATCTATCTACAATGAGCAGTTCTTC. The rearrangement joins TRBV4-3 to TRBJ2-1; TRBD2 matches 7 bases. With 0 bases clipped from V and 3 bases from J, the junction kept 14 bases outside the gene matches. The CDR3 has 19 residues. The germline V gene has CDR1 LGHNA and CDR2 YSLEER.

In DNA, the CDR3 is TGTGCCAGCGGCGCGGTTAGCACAGATACGCAGTATTTT. This codes for CASGAVSTDTQYF. This chain connects TRBV5-4 to TRBJ2-3, with D uncertain. CDR3 length equals 13 residues. Looked up from germline, CDR1 is SGHNT and CDR2 is YYREEE (reference sequence). V lost 7 bases to trimming and J lost 0 bases, with 9 bases between them.

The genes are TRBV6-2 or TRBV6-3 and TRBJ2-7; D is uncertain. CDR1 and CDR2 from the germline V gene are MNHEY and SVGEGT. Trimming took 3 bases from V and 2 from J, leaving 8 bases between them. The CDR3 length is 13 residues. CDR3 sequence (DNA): TGTGCCAGCAGTTATCTTCGAGCCTACGAGCAGTACTTC. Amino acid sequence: CASSYLRAYEQYF.

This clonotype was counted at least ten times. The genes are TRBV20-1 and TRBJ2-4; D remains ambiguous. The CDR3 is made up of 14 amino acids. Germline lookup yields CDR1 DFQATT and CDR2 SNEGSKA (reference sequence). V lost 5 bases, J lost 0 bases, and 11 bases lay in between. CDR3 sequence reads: CSAAGAGAKNIQYF. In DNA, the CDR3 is TGCAGTGCTGCAGGCGCCGGAGCCAAAAACATTCAGTACTTC.

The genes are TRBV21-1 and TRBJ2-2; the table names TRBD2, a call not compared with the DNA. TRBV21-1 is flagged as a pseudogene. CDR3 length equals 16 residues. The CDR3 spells CASSKGERKNTGELFF. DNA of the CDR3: TGTGCCAGCAGCAAAGGAGAGCGGAAGAACACCGGGGAGCTGTTTTTT.

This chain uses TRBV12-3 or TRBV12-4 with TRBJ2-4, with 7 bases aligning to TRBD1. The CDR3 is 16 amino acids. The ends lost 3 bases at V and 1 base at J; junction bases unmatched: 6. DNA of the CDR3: TGTGCCAGCAGTTTCACAGGGGCGAGGGCCAAAAACATTCAGTACTTC. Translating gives CASSFTGARAKNIQYF.

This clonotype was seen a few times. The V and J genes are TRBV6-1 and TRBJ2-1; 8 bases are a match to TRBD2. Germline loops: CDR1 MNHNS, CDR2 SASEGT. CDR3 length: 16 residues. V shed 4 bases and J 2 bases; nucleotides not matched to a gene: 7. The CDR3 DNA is TGTGCCAGCAGTGGAATTGGGCGGGGGGCCTACAATGAGCAGTTCTTC. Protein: CASSGIGRGAYNEQFF.

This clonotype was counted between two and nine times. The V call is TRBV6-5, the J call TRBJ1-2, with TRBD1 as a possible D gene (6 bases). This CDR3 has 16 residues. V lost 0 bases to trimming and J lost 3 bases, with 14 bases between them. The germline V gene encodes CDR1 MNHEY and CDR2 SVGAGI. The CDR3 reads CASSYSSGGRDYGYTF. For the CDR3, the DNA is TGTGCCAGCAGTTACTCGAGTGGGGGCAGGGACTATGGCTACACCTTC.

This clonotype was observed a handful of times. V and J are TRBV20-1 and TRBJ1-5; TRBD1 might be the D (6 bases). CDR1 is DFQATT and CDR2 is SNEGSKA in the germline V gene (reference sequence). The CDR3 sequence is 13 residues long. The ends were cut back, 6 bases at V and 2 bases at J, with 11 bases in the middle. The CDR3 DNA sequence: TGCAGTGCCCCCTCAGGGGGCAATCAGCCCCAGCATTTT. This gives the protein CSAPSGGNQPQHF.